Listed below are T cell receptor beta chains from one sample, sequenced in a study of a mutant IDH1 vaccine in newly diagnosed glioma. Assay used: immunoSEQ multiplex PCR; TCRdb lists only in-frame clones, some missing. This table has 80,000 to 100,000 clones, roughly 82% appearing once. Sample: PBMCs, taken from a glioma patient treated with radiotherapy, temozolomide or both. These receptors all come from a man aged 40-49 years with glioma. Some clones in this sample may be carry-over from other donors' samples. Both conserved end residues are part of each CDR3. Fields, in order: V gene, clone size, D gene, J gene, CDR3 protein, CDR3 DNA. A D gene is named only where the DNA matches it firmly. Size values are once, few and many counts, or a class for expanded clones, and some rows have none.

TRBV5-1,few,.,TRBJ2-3,CASSQGLGDTDTQYF,TGCGCCAGCAGCCAGGGACTGGGAGACACAGATACGCAGTATTTT
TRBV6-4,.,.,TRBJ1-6,CASSLDRNSPLHF,TGTGCCAGCAGCCTTGACAGGAATTCACCCCTCCACTTT
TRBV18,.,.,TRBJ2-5,CASSRNEAGTGQETQYF,TGTGCCAGCTCACGGAACGAGGCCGGGACTGGACAAGAGACCCAGTACTTC
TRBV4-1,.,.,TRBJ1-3,CASSFDRFESGNTIYF,TGCGCCAGCAGTTTCGACCGGTTCGAGTCTGGAAACACCATATATTTT
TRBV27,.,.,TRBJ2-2,CASSALLSVTGELFF,TGTGCCAGCAGTGCTCTCCTGAGTGTCACCGGGGAGCTGTTTTTT
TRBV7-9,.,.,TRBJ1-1,CASSSMWTEAFF,TGTGCCAGCAGCTCGATGTGGACTGAAGCTTTCTTT
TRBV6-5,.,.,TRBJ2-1,CASRYRSRANEQFF,TGTGCCAGCAGGTACCGGAGTAGGGCCAATGAGCAGTTCTTC
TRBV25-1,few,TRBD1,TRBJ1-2,CASSEYVTGAGYTF,TGTGCCAGCAGTGAATACGTAACAGGGGCTGGCTACACCTTC
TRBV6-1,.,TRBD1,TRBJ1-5,CASIGQGVRQPQHF,TGTGCCAGCATAGGACAGGGGGTAAGGCAGCCCCAGCATTTT
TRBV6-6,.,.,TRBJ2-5,CASSSTPETQYF,TGTGCCAGCAGCTCTACCCCGGAGACCCAGTACTTC
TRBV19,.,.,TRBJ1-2,CASSRRNTNYGYTF,TGTGCCAGTAGCCGAAGAAACACTAACTATGGCTACACCTTC
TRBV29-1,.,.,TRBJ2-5,CSVEGTEETQYF,TGCAGCGTTGAAGGGACAGAAGAGACCCAGTACTTC
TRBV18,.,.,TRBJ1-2,CASSPVVGGAPGYTF,TGTGCCAGCTCACCCGTGGTGGGGGGCGCGCCCGGCTACACCTTC
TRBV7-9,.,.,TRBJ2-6,CASSLAGSGANVLTF,TGTGCCAGCAGCTTAGCAGGGTCTGGGGCCAACGTCCTGACTTTC
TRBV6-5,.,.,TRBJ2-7,CASSYSSVGEQYF,TGTGCCAGCAGTTACTCCAGTGTGGGCGAGCAGTACTTC
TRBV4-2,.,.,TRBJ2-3,CASSQDGFARGQPSTDTQYF,TGTGCCAGCAGCCAAGATGGTTTTGCCCGGGGACAACCTAGCACAGATACGCAGTATTTT
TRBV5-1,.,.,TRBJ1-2,CASSRDLEDYGYTF,TGCGCCAGCTCCCGGGACCTGGAAGATTATGGCTACACCTTC
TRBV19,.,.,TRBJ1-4,CASSMLPANEKLFF,TGTGCCAGTAGTATGCTCCCAGCAAATGAAAAACTGTTTTTT
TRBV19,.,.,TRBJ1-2,CASSIVQTGPYYGYTF,TGTGCCAGTAGTATCGTCCAGACAGGACCGTACTATGGCTACACCTTC
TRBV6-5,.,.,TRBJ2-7,CASSYSYSPLEQYF,TGTGCCAGCAGTTACTCGTACTCACCTCTCGAGCAGTACTTC
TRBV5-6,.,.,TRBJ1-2,CASSLDGVQGVVKSNGYTF,TGTGCCAGCAGCTTGGATGGAGTGCAGGGAGTCGTTAAGTCGAATGGCTACACCTTC
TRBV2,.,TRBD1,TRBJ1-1,CASKQTGSGEAFF,TGTGCCAGCAAACAGACAGGGTCGGGGGAAGCTTTCTTT
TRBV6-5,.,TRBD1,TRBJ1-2,CASSPQGAFSGYTF,TGTGCCAGCAGTCCCCAGGGGGCGTTCTCTGGCTACACCTTC
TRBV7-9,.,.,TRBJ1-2,CASSGGWQGFGYTF,TGTGCCAGCAGCGGGGGTTGGCAGGGTTTTGGCTACACCTTC
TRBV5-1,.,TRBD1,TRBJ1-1,CASSLAGTGDTEAFF,TGCGCCAGCAGCTTGGCCGGGACAGGGGATACTGAAGCTTTCTTT
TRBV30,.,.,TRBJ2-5,CAWSWGRVGQETQYF,TGTGCCTGGAGTTGGGGCAGGGTTGGGCAAGAGACCCAGTACTTC
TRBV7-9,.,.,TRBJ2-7,CASSLAGQGFWYF,TGTGCCAGCAGCTTAGCTGGCCAGGGGTTCTGGTACTTC
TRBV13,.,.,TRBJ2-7,CASSFGTYEQYF,TGTGCCAGCAGCTTTGGTACCTACGAGCAGTACTTC
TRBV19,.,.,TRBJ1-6,CASSDRALGSPLHF,TGTGCCAGTAGTGACCGGGCTTTGGGTTCACCCCTCCACTTT
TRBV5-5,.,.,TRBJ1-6,CASSLNPLSSYNSPLHF,TGTGCCAGCAGCCTGAACCCTCTTTCCTCCTATAATTCACCCCTCCACTTT
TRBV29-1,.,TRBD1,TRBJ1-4,CSAVTGVVEKLFF,TGCAGCGCCGTAACAGGGGTAGTCGAAAAACTGTTTTTT
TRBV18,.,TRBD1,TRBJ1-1,CASSLDRGNTEAFF,TGTGCCAGCTCACTCGACAGGGGGAACACTGAAGCTTTCTTT
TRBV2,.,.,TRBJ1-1,CASIKGGSGNTEAFF,TGTGCCAGCATTAAGGGGGGCAGCGGGAACACTGAAGCTTTCTTT
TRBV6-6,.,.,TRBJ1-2,CASSYKAPNYGYTF,TGTGCCAGCAGTTACAAGGCGCCTAACTATGGCTACACCTTC
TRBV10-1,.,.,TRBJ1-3,CASSEFIGPPVNTIYF,TGCGCCAGCAGTGAGTTTATCGGGCCTCCCGTGAACACCATATATTTT
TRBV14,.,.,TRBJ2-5,CASSQETQYF,TGTGCCAGCAGCCAAGAGACCCAGTACTTC
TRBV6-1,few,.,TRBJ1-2,CASSESGRYRADNYGYTF,TGTGCCAGCAGTGAATCAGGACGGTATAGGGCAGATAACTATGGCTACACCTTC
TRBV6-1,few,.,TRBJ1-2,CASSSRTDLYGYTF,TGTGCCAGCAGTAGTAGGACAGACCTCTATGGCTACACCTTC
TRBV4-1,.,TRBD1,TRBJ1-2,CASSQDRSGGNGGYTF,TGCGCCAGCAGCCAAGATCGGTCAGGGGGCAACGGTGGCTACACCTTC
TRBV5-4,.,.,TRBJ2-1,CASSAAPYNEQFF,TGTGCCAGCAGCGCGGCACCTTACAATGAGCAGTTCTTC
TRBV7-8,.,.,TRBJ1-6,CASSFGWGNSPLHF,TGTGCCAGCAGCTTTGGATGGGGGAATTCACCCCTCCACTTT
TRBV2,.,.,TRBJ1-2,CASSLPLDPWTPWYGYTF,TGTGCCAGCAGCTTACCTCTAGACCCCTGGACCCCTTGGTATGGCTACACCTTC
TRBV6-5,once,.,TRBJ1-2,CASSYGADSGYTF,TGTGCCAGCAGTTACGGGGCGGACTCTGGCTACACCTTC
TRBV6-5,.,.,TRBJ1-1,CASSYSGHLNTEAFF,TGTGCCAGCAGTTACTCAGGACACCTGAACACTGAAGCTTTCTTT
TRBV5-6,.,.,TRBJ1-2,CASSLGTFPRRIGGYTF,TGTGCCAGCAGCCTTGGAACATTCCCTCGTCGGATCGGGGGCTACACCTTC
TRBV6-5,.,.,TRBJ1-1,CASGGQGTEAFF,TGTGCCAGCGGGGGGCAAGGCACTGAAGCTTTCTTT
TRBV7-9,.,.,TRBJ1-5,CASSLRGSNQPQHF,TGTGCCAGCAGCTTACGGGGTAGCAATCAGCCCCAGCATTTT
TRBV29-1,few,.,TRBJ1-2,CSVSTGSDYGYTF,TGCAGCGTATCCACAGGGTCAGACTATGGCTACACCTTC
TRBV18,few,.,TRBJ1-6,CASSPLSDSPLHF,TGTGCCAGCTCACCACTGTCGGATTCACCCCTCCACTTT
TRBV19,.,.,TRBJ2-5,CASSIRTQETQYF,TGTGCCAGTAGTATCAGGACACAAGAGACCCAGTACTTC
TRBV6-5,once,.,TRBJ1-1,CASRLLTGRNTEAFF,TGTGCCAGCAGACTACTAACAGGGAGGAACACTGAAGCTTTCTTT
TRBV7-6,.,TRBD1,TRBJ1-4,CASSRDRGQGEKLFF,TGTGCCAGCAGCCGCGACAGGGGGCAAGGGGAAAAACTGTTTTTT
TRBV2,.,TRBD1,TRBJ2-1,CASSEQDRRRFF,TGTGCCAGCAGTGAGCAGGACAGGCGGCGGTTCTTC
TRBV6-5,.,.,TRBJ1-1,CASSYGRGDTEAFF,TGTGCCAGCAGTTACGGCAGGGGTGACACTGAAGCTTTCTTT
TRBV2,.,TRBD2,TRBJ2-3,CASIRRGGPDTQYF,TGTGCCAGCATAAGGCGGGGGGGCCCAGATACGCAGTATTTT